This T cell receptor beta chain derives from a study of cytomegalovirus exposure and HLA in healthy donors. Study-wide results and caveats: The dataset shows that most TCR sequences were rare, while some public TCRs occurred in many donors. In the approximately 130 validation repertoires, about 94% of cluster scores exceeded 0, per a later analysis. Researchers counted around 150 TCR beta chains as cytomegalovirus-associated.

This clone has just one count. What it binds is unknown. V lost 10 bases and J 0 bases, leaving 13 bases between the germline ends. CDR3 length: 13 residues. Clones were sequenced by immunoSEQ multiplex PCR, and TCRdb holds only the in-frame ones, with some missing. The sample includes 90,000 to 130,000 clones, approximately 94% of them seen just once. The chain uses TRBV5-3 and TRBJ1-1; the D is unclear. TRBV5-3 qualifies as an ORF whose function is uncertain. Sequenced input: PBMCs. The source is a woman in her late teens or twenties in good health and CMV-seronegative. The chain's CDR3 is CAPLAVMNTEAFF. The CDR3 DNA reads as TGTGCCCCTCTGGCAGTTATGAACACTGAAGCTTTCTTT.